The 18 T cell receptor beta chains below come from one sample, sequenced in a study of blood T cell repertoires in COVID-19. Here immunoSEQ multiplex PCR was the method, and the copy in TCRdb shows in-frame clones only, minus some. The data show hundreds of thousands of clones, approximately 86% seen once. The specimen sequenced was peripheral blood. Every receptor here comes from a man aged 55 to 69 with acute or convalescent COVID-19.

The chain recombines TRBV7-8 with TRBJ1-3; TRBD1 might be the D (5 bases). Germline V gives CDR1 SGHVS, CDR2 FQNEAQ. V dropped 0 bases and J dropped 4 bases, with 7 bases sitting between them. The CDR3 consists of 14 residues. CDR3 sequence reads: CASSLAAGGNTIYF. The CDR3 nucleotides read TGTGCCAGCAGCTTAGCGGCAGGGGGAAACACCATATATTTT.

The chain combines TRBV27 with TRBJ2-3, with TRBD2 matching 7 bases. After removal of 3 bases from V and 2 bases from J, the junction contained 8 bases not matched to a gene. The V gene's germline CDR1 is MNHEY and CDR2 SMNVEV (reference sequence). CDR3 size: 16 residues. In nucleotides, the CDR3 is TGTGCCAGCAGTTTGGGGACGGGGGGATTCACAGATACGCAGTATTTT. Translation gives CASSLGTGGFTDTQYF.

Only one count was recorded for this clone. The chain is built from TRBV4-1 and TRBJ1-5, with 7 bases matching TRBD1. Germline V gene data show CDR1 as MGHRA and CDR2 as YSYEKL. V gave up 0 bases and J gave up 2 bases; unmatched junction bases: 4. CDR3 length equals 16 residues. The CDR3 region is CASSQDPGQGNQPQHF. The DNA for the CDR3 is TGCGCCAGCAGCCAAGATCCCGGACAGGGCAATCAGCCCCAGCATTTT.

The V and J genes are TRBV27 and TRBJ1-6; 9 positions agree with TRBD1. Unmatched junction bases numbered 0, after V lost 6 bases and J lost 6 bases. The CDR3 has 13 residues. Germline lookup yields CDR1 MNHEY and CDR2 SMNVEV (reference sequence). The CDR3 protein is CASRQGANSPLHF. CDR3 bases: TGTGCCAGCAGACAGGGGGCTAATTCACCCCTCCACTTT.

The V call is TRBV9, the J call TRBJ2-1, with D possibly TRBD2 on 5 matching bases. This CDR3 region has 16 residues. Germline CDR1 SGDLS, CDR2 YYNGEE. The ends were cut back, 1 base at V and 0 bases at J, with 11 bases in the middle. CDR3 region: CASSVYSGSSYNEQFF. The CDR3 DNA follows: TGTGCCAGCAGCGTATACTCGGGGAGCTCCTACAATGAGCAGTTCTTC.

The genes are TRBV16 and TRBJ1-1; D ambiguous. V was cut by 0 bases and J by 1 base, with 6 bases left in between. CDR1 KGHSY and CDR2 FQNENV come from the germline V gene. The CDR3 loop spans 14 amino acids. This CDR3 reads CASSQSRKNTEAFF. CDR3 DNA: TGTGCCAGCAGCCAATCGCGGAAGAACACTGAAGCTTTCTTT.

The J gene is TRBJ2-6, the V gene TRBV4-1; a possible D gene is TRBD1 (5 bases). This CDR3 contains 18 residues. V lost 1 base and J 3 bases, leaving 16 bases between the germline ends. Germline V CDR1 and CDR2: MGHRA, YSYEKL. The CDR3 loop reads CASSQVQGKGFGANVLTF. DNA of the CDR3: TGCGCCAGCAGCCAAGTCCAGGGAAAGGGGTTTGGGGCCAACGTCCTGACTTTC.

CDR3: CASSYTPGLRGGTGELFF. In DNA form, the CDR3 reads TGTGCCAGCAGTTACACCCCGGGACTCCGGGGCGGAACCGGGGAGCTGTTTTTT. This sequence joins TRBV6-2 or TRBV6-3 and TRBJ2-2; D may be TRBD2 (6 bases). V lost 2 bases and J lost 5, with 21 bases in between. CDR3 size: 18 residues. Germline V lookup: CDR1 MNHEY, CDR2 SVGEGT.

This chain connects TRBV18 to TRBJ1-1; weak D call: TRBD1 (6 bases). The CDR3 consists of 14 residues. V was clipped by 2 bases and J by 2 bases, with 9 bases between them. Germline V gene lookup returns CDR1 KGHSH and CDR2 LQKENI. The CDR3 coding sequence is TGTGCCAGCTCACCAGACAGGATCAACACTGAAGCTTTCTTT. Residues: CASSPDRINTEAFF.

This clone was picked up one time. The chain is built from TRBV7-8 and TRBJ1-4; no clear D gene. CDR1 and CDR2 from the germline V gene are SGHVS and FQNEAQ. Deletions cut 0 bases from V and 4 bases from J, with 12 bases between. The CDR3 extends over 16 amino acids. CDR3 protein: CASSLAPGAGNEKLFF. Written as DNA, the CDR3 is TGTGCCAGCAGCTTAGCGCCCGGAGCCGGTAATGAAAAACTGTTTTTT.

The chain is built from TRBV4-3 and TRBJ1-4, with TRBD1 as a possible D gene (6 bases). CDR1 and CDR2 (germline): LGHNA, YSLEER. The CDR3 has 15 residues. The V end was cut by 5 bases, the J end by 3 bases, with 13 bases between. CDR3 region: CASSSRGGSNEKLFF. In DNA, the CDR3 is TGCGCCAGCAGCTCACGCGGGGGCTCTAATGAAAAACTGTTTTTT.

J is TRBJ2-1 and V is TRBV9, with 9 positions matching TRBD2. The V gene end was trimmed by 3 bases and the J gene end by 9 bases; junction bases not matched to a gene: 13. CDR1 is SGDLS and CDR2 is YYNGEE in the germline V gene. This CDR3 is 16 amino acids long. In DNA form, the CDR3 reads TGTGCCAGCAGCGCCCCTGGCGGGGGGGCCCATGGTGAGCAGTTCTTC. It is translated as CASSAPGGGAHGEQFF.

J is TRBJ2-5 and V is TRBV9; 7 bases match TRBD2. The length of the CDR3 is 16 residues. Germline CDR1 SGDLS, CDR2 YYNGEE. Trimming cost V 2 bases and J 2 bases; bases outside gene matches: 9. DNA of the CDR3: TGTGCCAGCAGCGTTGGGGCGGGGGACGAACAAGAGACCCAGTACTTC. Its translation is CASSVGAGDEQETQYF.

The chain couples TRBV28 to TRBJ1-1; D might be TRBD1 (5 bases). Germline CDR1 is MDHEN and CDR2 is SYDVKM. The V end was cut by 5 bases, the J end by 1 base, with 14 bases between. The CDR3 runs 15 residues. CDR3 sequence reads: CASSQGGLRNTEAFF. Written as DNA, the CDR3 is TGTGCCAGCAGTCAGGGAGGGCTGAGGAACACTGAAGCTTTCTTT.

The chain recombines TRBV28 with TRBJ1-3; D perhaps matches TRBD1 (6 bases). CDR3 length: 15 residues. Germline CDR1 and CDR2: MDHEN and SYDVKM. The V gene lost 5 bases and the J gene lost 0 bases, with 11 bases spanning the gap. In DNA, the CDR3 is TGTGCCAGCAGTCCCGGACAGCTCTCTGGAAACACCATATATTTT. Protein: CASSPGQLSGNTIYF.

The CDR3 is CASSPPATGGLDTQYF. CDR3 DNA sequence: TGTGCCAGCAGCCCGCCCGCGACAGGGGGGTTGGATACGCAGTATTTT. V gene TRBV5-4 combines with J gene TRBJ2-3; 9 bases agree with TRBD1. CDR1 SGHNT and CDR2 YYREEE come from the germline V gene (reference sequence). The CDR3 runs 16 residues. The trim removed 4 bases at V and 6 bases at J, leaving 12 bases unmatched.

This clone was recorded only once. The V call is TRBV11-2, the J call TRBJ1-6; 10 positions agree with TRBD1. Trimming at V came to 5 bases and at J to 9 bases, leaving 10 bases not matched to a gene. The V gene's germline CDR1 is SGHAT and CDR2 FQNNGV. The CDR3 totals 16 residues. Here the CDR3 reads CASSPRDRGTGSPLHF. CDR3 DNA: TGTGCCAGCAGCCCCCGGGACAGGGGAACTGGTTCACCCCTCCACTTT.

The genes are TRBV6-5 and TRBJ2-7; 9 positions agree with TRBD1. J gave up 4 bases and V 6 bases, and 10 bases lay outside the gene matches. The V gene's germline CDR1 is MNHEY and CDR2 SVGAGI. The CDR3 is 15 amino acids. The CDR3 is CASRDTGTGNYEQYF. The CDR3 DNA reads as TGTGCCAGCAGAGATACTGGGACAGGGAATTACGAGCAGTACTTC.